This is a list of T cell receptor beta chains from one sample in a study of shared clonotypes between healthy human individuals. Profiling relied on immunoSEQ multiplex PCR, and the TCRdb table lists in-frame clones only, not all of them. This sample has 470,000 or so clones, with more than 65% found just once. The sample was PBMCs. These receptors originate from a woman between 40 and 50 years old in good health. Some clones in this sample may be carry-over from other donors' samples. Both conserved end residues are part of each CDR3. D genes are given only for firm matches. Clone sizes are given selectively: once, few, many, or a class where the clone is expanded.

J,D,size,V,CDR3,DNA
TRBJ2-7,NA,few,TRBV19,CASSLQPLYEQYF,TGTGCCAGTAGTCTTCAGCCCCTTTACGAGCAGTACTTC
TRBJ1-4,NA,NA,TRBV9,CASSVGRTTNEKLFF,TGTGCCAGCAGCGTAGGGCGTACAACTAATGAAAAACTGTTTTTT
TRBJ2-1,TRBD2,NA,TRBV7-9,CASSLGTSGNNEQFF,TGTGCCAGCAGCTTAGGGACTAGCGGGAACAATGAGCAGTTCTTC
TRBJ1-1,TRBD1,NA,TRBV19,CASSNGQGAYTEAFF,TGTGCCAGTAGTAACGGACAGGGGGCTTACACTGAAGCTTTCTTT
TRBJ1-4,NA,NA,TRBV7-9,CAGRTDDEKLFF,TGTGCCGGCCGGACAGACGATGAAAAACTGTTTTTT
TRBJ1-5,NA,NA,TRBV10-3,CAISRDSNQPQHF,TGTGCCATCAGTCGAGATAGCAATCAGCCCCAGCATTTT
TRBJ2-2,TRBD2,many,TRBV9,CASSAELAGGPFTGELFF,TGTGCCAGCAGCGCGGAACTAGCGGGAGGGCCATTTACCGGGGAGCTGTTTTTT
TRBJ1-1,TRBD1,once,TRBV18,CASSLRDRGLTEAFF,TGTGCCAGCTCACTCCGGGACAGGGGGCTCACTGAAGCTTTCTTT
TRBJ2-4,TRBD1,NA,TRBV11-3,CASSSGQGSKNIQYF,TGTGCCAGCAGCTCCGGACAGGGTTCCAAAAACATTCAGTACTTC
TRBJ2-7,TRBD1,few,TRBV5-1,CASTPRQGAWEQYF,TGCGCCAGCACCCCGAGGCAGGGGGCATGGGAGCAGTACTTC
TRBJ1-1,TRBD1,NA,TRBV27,CASSHRGPSTEAFF,TGTGCCAGCAGTCACAGGGGGCCGAGCACTGAAGCTTTCTTT
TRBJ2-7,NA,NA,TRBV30,CAWSGRGTNSYEQYF,TGTGCCTGGAGTGGCAGGGGTACTAATTCCTACGAGCAGTACTTC
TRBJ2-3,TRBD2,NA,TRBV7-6,CASSSSGRGQYF,TGTGCCAGCAGCAGTAGCGGGAGAGGGCAGTATTTT
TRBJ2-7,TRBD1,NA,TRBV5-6,CASSSQSSRDRGEQYF,TGTGCCAGCAGCTCCCAAAGTTCCCGGGACAGGGGCGAGCAGTACTTC
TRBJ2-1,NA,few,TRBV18,CASSQSGGSYNEQFF,TGTGCCAGCTCCCAGAGCGGCGGCTCCTACAATGAGCAGTTCTTC
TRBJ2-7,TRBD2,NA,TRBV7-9,CASSLGGGVEQYF,TGTGCCAGCAGCTTAGGCGGGGGGGTCGAGCAGTACTTT
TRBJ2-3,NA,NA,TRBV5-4,CASSSGSTDTQYF,TGTGCCAGCAGCAGCGGGAGCACAGATACGCAGTATTTT
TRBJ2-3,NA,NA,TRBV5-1,CASSGISTDTQYF,TGCGCCAGCAGTGGGATTAGCACAGATACGCAGTATTTT
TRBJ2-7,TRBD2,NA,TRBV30,CAWSLLAGGPSNEQYF,TGTGCCTGGAGTCTTTTAGCGGGAGGGCCCTCCAACGAGCAGTACTTC
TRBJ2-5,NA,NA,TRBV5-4,CASSHSGTEETQYF,TGTGCCAGCAGCCACTCCGGGACCGAAGAGACCCAGTACTTC
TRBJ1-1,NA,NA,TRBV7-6,CASSRTGLGTEAFF,TGTGCCAGCAGCCGCACAGGGTTGGGAACTGAAGCTTTCTTT
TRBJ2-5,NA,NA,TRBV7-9,CASSPLTGPTQYF,TGTGCCAGCAGCCCGCTTACCGGGCCGACCCAGTACTTC
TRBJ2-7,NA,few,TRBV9,CASSVGGSHWEQYF,TGTGCCAGCAGCGTAGGGGGGAGCCACTGGGAGCAGTACTTC
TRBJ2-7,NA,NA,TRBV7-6,CASSAVSRPGEFYYEQYF,TGTGCCAGCAGCGCCGTTTCCCGTCCGGGAGAATTCTACTACGAGCAGTACTTC
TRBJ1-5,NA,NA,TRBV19,CASTGPNQPQHF,TGTGCCAGTACAGGGCCCAATCAGCCCCAGCATTTT
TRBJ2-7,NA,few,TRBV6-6,CASSLGGSYEQYF,TGTGCCAGCAGTTTAGGCGGCTCCTACGAGCAGTACTTC
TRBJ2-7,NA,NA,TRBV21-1,CASSKDRQPVGERELYEQYF,TGTGCCAGCAGCAAAGATCGACAGCCTGTCGGGGAGCGGGAGCTGTACGAGCAGTACTTC
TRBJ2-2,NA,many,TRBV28,CASTPTQGRYTGELFF,TGTGCCAGCACCCCAACCCAGGGACGGTACACCGGGGAGCTGTTTTTT
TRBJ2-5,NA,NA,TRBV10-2,CASSGQGGAETQYF,TGCGCCAGCAGTGGCCAGGGTGGCGCAGAGACCCAGTACTTC
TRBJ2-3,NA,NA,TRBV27,CASGPPMDTQYF,TGTGCCAGCGGGCCCCCTATGGATACGCAGTATTTT
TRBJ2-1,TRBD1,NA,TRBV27,CASSWTGSYNEQFF,TGTGCCAGCAGCTGGACAGGCTCCTACAATGAGCAGTTCTTC
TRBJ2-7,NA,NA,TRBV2,CASSEAAVGEQYF,TGTGCCAGCAGTGAAGCAGCGGTAGGAGAGCAGTACTTC
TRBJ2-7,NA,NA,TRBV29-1,CSVEVAGTRKREQYF,TGCAGCGTTGAGGTTGCCGGGACCAGAAAACGAGAGCAGTACTTC
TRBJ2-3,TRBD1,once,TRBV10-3,CAIMGQDTDTQYF,TGTGCCATCATGGGACAGGACACAGATACGCAGTATTTT
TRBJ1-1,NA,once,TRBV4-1,CASSQDRGSGAFF,TGCGCCAGCAGCCAAGACAGGGGATCAGGAGCTTTCTTT
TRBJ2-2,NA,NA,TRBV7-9,CASSLVDRNPRYTGELFF,TGTGCCAGCAGCTTAGTAGATCGCAACCCCCGCTACACCGGGGAGCTGTTTTTT
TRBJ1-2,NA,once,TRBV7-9,CASSEAFRSVEGYTF,TGTGCCAGCAGCGAGGCGTTTAGGAGCGTTGAGGGCTACACCTTC
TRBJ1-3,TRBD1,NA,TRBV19,CASSIGTGENTIYF,TGTGCCAGTAGTATCGGGACAGGGGAAAACACCATATATTTT
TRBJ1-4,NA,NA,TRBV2,CASSFRTQGEKLFF,TGTGCCAGCTCTTTCCGGACCCAGGGGGAAAAACTGTTTTTT
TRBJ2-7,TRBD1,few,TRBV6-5,CASTNLRGLLDF,TGTGCCAGCACCAATCTCAGGGGGCTTCTGGACTTC
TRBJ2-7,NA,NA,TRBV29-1,CSVRGHGSYEQYF,TGCAGCGTTCGGGGACACGGCTCCTACGAGCAGTACTTC